The entry below describes one T cell receptor beta chain. It has no known antigen specificity. No much larger clone is present one base from it, and per-base qualities are unavailable. Collaborating institutions collected whole blood in K2EDTA tubes following their own protocols. For TCRbeta analysis, collaborators shipped samples in one of three forms: frozen whole blood, isolated PBMCs, or DNA extracted from either of those sample types. This sample was included in a study of blood T cell repertoires in COVID-19 (dated by TCRdb to between 2020 and 2021). Regarding the study in general: Samples covering the acute and convalescent phases of COVID-19 were provided by collaborators in the United States, Italy and Spain. Where HLA class I and class II types were available, the types were taken from metadata supplied by the sample provider, not from assay-based typing. A freely available public database, intended as a resource for researchers studying the immune response to SARS-CoV-2, is where the repertoires were released. The samples were drawn from two sources: the first 160 participants of the ongoing ImmuneRACE study, and 1,000 to 1,500 subjects contributed by 6 global collaborators. The dataset comprised deeply sampled blood TCRbeta repertoires from subjects exposed to, actively infected with, or recovered from COVID-19. The sample metadata nearly always contained a de-identified subject ID, COVID-19 status, age in years and sex. The material from the prospective study consisted of cDNA or gDNA derived from T cells, B-cell-depleted T cells, or PBMCs.

TCRbeta CDR3 regions were amplified from genomic DNA using the immunoSEQ Assay, a bias-controlled multiplex PCR. Per the authors' processing: Within the assay, amplification of reference gene primers was used to estimate how many nucleated cells each sample contained. Sequence reads were collapsed and filtered to measure the absolute abundance of every unique TCRbeta CDR3 rearrangement. For each sample, productive Simpson clonality was calculated as the square root of Simpson's diversity index across productive rearrangements. The clones in this table, taken by TCRdb from immuneACCESS, are in-frame only. Not every clone is retained; where verified, under half of the shortfall comes from an unresolved V gene, and the cause of the rest is unknown. V, J and clone size were drawn from that table, and D and trimming were deduced from the DNA. The sample table shows 39,000 or so clones, and more than 70% are seen once. Roughly 45% of the sample is in the top ten clones.

On the study overall, not on this receptor specifically: How much clinical and demographic metadata was included differed by source and by participant, and the metadata was provided uncurated.

The sequenced sample consisted of peripheral blood. The origin of this receptor is a woman of 80 years or more with active or convalescent COVID-19.

The encoded CDR3 is CASSATGTGVNQPQHF. The DNA sequence follows: TGTGCCAGCAGCGCGACCGGGACAGGGGTGAATCAGCCCCAGCATTTT. The chain couples TRBV7-8 to TRBJ1-5; the junction holds 10 bases that match TRBD1. The CDR3 starts with the cysteine, ends with the phenylalanine, and has 16 residues. The retained sequence is limited to the CDR3, 48 bases, with the frame set at the first base. According to the germline V gene, CDR1 reads SGHVS and CDR2 reads FQNEAQ. Trimming accounts for 5 bases at V and 4 bases at J, while the number of junction bases matched to no gene is 8.